One and the same sample provided the 24 T cell receptor beta chains below, sequenced in a study of cytomegalovirus exposure and HLA in healthy donors. With 60 Vbeta and 13 Jbeta primers, the PCR was carried out. The repertoire was sequenced with immunoSEQ multiplex PCR; TCRdb's copy has only in-frame clones and lacks some. The sample yields approximately 150,000 clones, about 76% seen once. The material sequenced was PBMCs. The receptors shown here come from a woman younger than 30 in good health and CMV-seropositive.

The chain combines TRBV30 with TRBJ1-3; no clear D. Germline lookup yields CDR1 GTSNPN and CDR2 SVGIG (reference sequence). V was cut by 2 bases and J by 3 bases, with 8 bases left in between. CDR3 length: 13 amino acids. CDR3 DNA sequence: TGTGCCTGGAGTCGGGTGGGTGGAAACACCATATATTTT. It codes for CAWSRVGGNTIYF.

The CDR3 sequence: CASSREGQSNYGYTF. In nucleotides, the CDR3 is TGCGCCAGCAGCCGAGAAGGACAGTCTAACTATGGCTACACCTTC. J is TRBJ1-2 and V is TRBV5-1; the D gene is possibly TRBD1 (6 bases). V dropped 4 bases and J dropped 0 bases, with 13 bases sitting between them. CDR3 size: 15 residues. Looked up from germline, CDR1 is SGHRS and CDR2 is YFSETQ.

The chain employs TRBV27 and TRBJ1-1, with 7 bases matching TRBD1. The V segment lost 6 bases and the J segment 4 bases; nucleotides outside the gene matches: 11. CDR1 is MNHEY, CDR2 SMNVEV, per germline (reference sequence). This CDR3 has 15 amino acids. In DNA form, the CDR3 reads TGTGCCAGCAGGAAGGGGGCGGATTTAGGCACTGAAGCTTTCTTT. It is translated as CASRKGADLGTEAFF.

Only a few counts were recorded for this clone. The junction departs from germline at one end; a sequencing error may be responsible. The CDR3 nucleotides read TGTTCCAGCAGCAAGCAAGCGGAGGAGCAGTACTTC. It encodes CSSSKQAEEQYF. The chain is built from TRBV7-9 and TRBJ2-7, with a possible D match to TRBD2 (5 bases). The CDR3 loop spans 12 amino acids. The germline V gene has CDR1 SEHNR and CDR2 FQNEAQ (reference sequence).

This clone was recorded a few times. V is TRBV27 and J is TRBJ2-3; no clear D gene. With 10 bases removed from V and 1 base from J, the gap between germline ends came to 9 bases. The CDR3 is 12 amino acids. The V gene's germline CDR1 is MNHEY and CDR2 SMNVEV (reference sequence). The CDR3 coding sequence is TGTGCCACCGGTCTCGGCACAGATACGCAGTATTTT. Translating it yields CATGLGTDTQYF.

This clone has a handful of counts. The chain recombines TRBV5-1 with TRBJ2-3; D is perhaps TRBD2 (5 bases). Trimming removed 4 bases at V and 0 bases at J, with 12 bases between. Germline V gives CDR1 SGHRS, CDR2 YFSETQ. The CDR3 is made up of 15 amino acids. CDR3 protein: CASSPQWTSTDTQYF. CDR3 DNA: TGCGCCAGCAGCCCCCAGTGGACTAGCACAGATACGCAGTATTTT.

The chain carries TRBV5-4 and TRBJ2-3; D ambiguous. The CDR3 has 15 residues. Trimming left V 0 bases short and J 2 bases short, with 10 bases between. The V gene's germline CDR1 is SGHNT and CDR2 YYREEE (reference sequence). CDR3 in amino acids: CASSLGGGDTDTQYF. CDR3 nucleotide sequence: TGTGCCAGCAGCTTGGGTGGCGGCGACACAGATACGCAGTATTTT. The full variable domain, its missing parts supplied by reference TRBV5-4 and TRBJ2-3, is ETGVTQSPTHLIKTRGQQVTLRCSSQSGHNTVSWYQQALGQGPQFIFQYYREEENGRGNFPPRFSGLQFPNYSSELNVNALELDDSALYLCASSLGGGDTDTQYFGPGTRLTVL.

The chain recombines TRBV29-1 with TRBJ1-2; TRBD1 matches 10 bases. This CDR3 is 15 amino acids long. Per germline, CDR1 SQVTM and CDR2 ANQGSEA. J lost 0 bases, V lost 5 bases, and 6 bases had no gene match. The CDR3 DNA is TGCAGCGTTAGCACCGGGACAGGGGCTAACTATGGCTACACCTTC. This gives the protein CSVSTGTGANYGYTF.

The chain joins TRBV19 to TRBJ2-1; tentative D call: TRBD2 (6 bases). V was clipped by 3 bases and J by 3 bases, with 6 bases between them. Looked up from germline, CDR1 is LNHDA and CDR2 is SQIVND (reference sequence). The CDR3 sequence is 13 residues long. The CDR3 spells CASSMGLYNEQFF. The CDR3 region has the DNA TGTGCCAGTAGTATGGGACTCTACAATGAGCAGTTCTTC.

V is TRBV2 and J is TRBJ2-7; TRBD2 agrees at 9 bases. V lost 4 bases and J lost 6; bases outside the gene matches: 7. The germline CDR1 and CDR2 sequences are SNHLY and FYNNEI. The CDR3 sequence is 14 residues long. The CDR3 loop reads CASSVAGGAREQYF. CDR3 nucleotides: TGTGCCAGCAGTGTTGCGGGGGGGGCTCGCGAGCAGTACTTC.

V and J are TRBV11-3 and TRBJ2-2, with TRBD1 as a possible D gene (8 bases). CDR1 and CDR2 (germline): SGHNT, YENEEA. The V end lost 2 bases, the J end lost 4 bases, and 11 bases lay between the germline ends. This CDR3 spans 15 amino acids. This CDR3 is CASSLNRGGTGELFF. In DNA, the CDR3 is TGTGCCAGCAGCTTAAACAGGGGGGGCACCGGGGAGCTGTTTTTT.

CDR3 DNA sequence: TGTGCCAGCAGCCAAGAGAGGACAGGTGACTATGGCTACACCTTC. It translates to CASSQERTGDYGYTF. The V and J genes are TRBV4-2 and TRBJ1-2; 7 bases map to TRBD1. From germline, CDR1 is LGHNA and CDR2 YNFKEQ. This CDR3 is 15 amino acids long. J gave up 3 bases and V 0 bases, and 4 bases lay outside the gene matches.

The chain is built from TRBV7-9 and TRBJ2-1; 10 bases are a match to TRBD1. The CDR3 length is 15 residues. V trimming: 5 bases; J trimming: 4 bases; junction bases outside the gene matches: 5. The germline CDR1 and CDR2 sequences are SEHNR and FQNEAQ (reference sequence). CDR3 in DNA: TGTGCCAGCAGCGGGACAGGGGTCACATACAATGAGCAGTTCTTC. This encodes CASSGTGVTYNEQFF.

The chain combines TRBV6-5 with TRBJ2-3; 10 nucleotides agree with TRBD2. The germline CDR1 and CDR2 sequences are MNHEY and SVGAGI. This CDR3 contains 14 residues. V was pared by 5 bases and J by 3 bases, with 2 bases of the junction left unmatched. CDR3 loop: CASSTSGATDTQYF. The CDR3 DNA reads TGTGCCAGCAGTACTAGCGGGGCAACAGATACGCAGTATTTT.

This clone was detected a few times. This chain uses TRBV5-4 with TRBJ2-2; a possible D gene is TRBD2 (5 bases). Trimming took off 3 bases at V and 5 bases at J, with 14 bases between the two ends. Germline assignment: CDR1 SGHNT and CDR2 YYREEE (reference sequence). The CDR3 is 15 residues long. The DNA of the CDR3 is TGTGCCAGCAGCTCCCGGGCGGGTGGGACCGGGGAGCTGTTTTTT. It translates to CASSSRAGGTGELFF. The complete variable domain, with remaining parts taken from reference TRBV5-4 and TRBJ2-2, reads ETGVTQSPTHLIKTRGQQVTLRCSSQSGHNTVSWYQQALGQGPQFIFQYYREEENGRGNFPPRFSGLQFPNYSSELNVNALELDDSALYLCASSSRAGGTGELFFGEGSRLTVL.

V and J are TRBV19 and TRBJ2-1; the D is unclear. The germline V gene has CDR1 LNHDA and CDR2 SQIVND (reference sequence). There are 17 residues in the CDR3. The V end lost 0 bases, the J end lost 6 bases, and 18 bases lay between the germline ends. The CDR3 loop is CASSIDRETPTGNEQFF. Written as DNA, the CDR3 is TGTGCCAGTAGTATAGATCGAGAGACCCCAACGGGCAATGAGCAGTTCTTC.

The chain has TRBV5-1 and TRBJ2-1; 7 nucleotides line up with TRBD1. CDR1 and CDR2 (germline): SGHRS, YFSETQ. The CDR3 is 14 residues long. V dropped 3 bases and J dropped 6; count of bases not matched to a gene: 6. CDR3 nucleotides: TGCGCCAGCAGCTCGGGACAGACAACCAATGAGCAGTTCTTC. This gives the protein CASSSGQTTNEQFF.

The CDR3 loop is CASSQVQGGNTIYF. CDR3 coding DNA: TGTGCCAGCAGCCAAGTCCAGGGTGGAAACACCATATATTTT. The V and J genes are TRBV14 and TRBJ1-3, with D perhaps TRBD1 (5 bases). Trimming removed 1 base at V and 3 bases at J, with 7 bases between. Germline-derived CDR1 and CDR2 are SGHDN and FVKESK. The CDR3 spans 14 residues.

The V gene is TRBV5-1, the J gene TRBJ2-7, with D possibly TRBD2 on 5 matching bases. Germline CDR1 reads SGHRS; CDR2 reads YFSETQ. The length of the CDR3 is 14 residues. V lost 4 bases and J lost 6, with 17 bases in between. The CDR3 is CASSLRDYFSEQYF. DNA for the CDR3: TGCGCCAGCAGCCTCCGGGATTACTTCTCCGAGCAGTACTTC.

This clone was observed a handful of times. The chain employs TRBV19 and TRBJ2-3; perhaps TRBD2 as D (7 bases). Germline V gene data show CDR1 as LNHDA and CDR2 as SQIVND (reference sequence). This CDR3 has 15 residues. V lost 5 bases to trimming and J lost 1 base, with 13 bases between them. CDR3 DNA sequence: TGTGCCAGTAGTCCCTCGGGGGGCCGCACAGATACGCAGTATTTT. This sequence encodes CASSPSGGRTDTQYF.

The rearrangement uses TRBV7-6 and TRBJ2-2, with 8 nucleotides matching TRBD1. Per the germline V gene, CDR1 is SGHVS and CDR2 is FNYEAQ. The CDR3 contains 15 residues. V shed 5 bases and J 2 bases; nucleotides not matched to a gene: 4. CDR3: CASSRQGYNTGELFF. CDR3 nucleotides: TGTGCCAGCAGCCGACAGGGGTATAACACCGGGGAGCTGTTTTTT.

The rearrangement joins TRBV6-5 to TRBJ2-5, with TRBD1 matching 9 bases. The end of the DNA fits TRBJ2-7 better, so the J call may be wrong. Germline V gives CDR1 MNHEY, CDR2 SVGAGI. This CDR3 region has 13 residues. The CDR3 region has the DNA TGTGCCAGCAGCCGGGGACAGGGCTACGAGCAGTACTTC. As protein: CASSRGQGYEQYF.

This clone is a singleton in its sample. The V gene is TRBV7-2, the J gene TRBJ1-4; D not resolved. This CDR3 spans 14 amino acids. The V gene lost 5 bases and the J gene lost 7 bases, with 14 bases spanning the gap. CDR1 is SGHTA, CDR2 FQGNSA, per germline. The CDR3 DNA reads as TGTGCCAGCAGCCGCCGAGACGGGATTGAAAAACTGTTTTTT. This codes for CASSRRDGIEKLFF.

The CDR3 spells CASSSWTGLFIPQFF. In DNA, the CDR3 is TGCGCCAGCAGCTCCTGGACAGGGTTATTCATCCCGCAGTTCTTC. The chain couples TRBV5-1 to TRBJ2-1; 8 bases fit TRBD1. The CDR3 loop spans 15 amino acids. CDR1 is SGHRS and CDR2 is YFSETQ in the germline V gene. V shed 3 bases and J 12 bases; nucleotides not matched to a gene: 14.